These 4 T cell receptor beta chains share one sample of origin, sequenced in a study of T cells expressing NK-cell markers. TCRdb re-called the 5' RACE reads and catalogs CDR3 proteins one per entry, DNA excluded. The table for this sample gives a few hundred thousand distinct CDR3 sequences. Input material: blood T cells: a sorted CD56 or NKG2C T cell subset, CD4+ or CD8+ T cells, or bulk PBMC T cells (not recorded which). These receptor sequences come from a man aged 18-69 years in good health.

CDR3 amino acids: CASSQDRGTGKNEKLFF. The V call is TRBV4-2, the J call TRBJ1-4. The CDR3 extends over 17 amino acids. Looked up from germline, CDR1 is LGHNA and CDR2 is YNFKEQ.

The chain uses TRBV6-1 and TRBJ1-2; TCRdb outputs TRBD1, but without DNA this stays unchecked. CDR1 and CDR2 (germline): MNHNS, SASEGT. The CDR3 has 14 residues. The CDR3 protein is CASSMRGQVNGYTF.

The rearrangement joins TRBV5-6 to TRBJ2-5; TCRdb's D gene call, TRBD1, goes unchecked for lack of DNA. The CDR3 extends over 13 amino acids. Germline CDR1 is SGHDT and CDR2 is YYEEEE. The CDR3: CASGTGMQETQYF.

This sequence joins TRBV7-6 and TRBJ1-1; without DNA, the TCRdb call of TRBD1 cannot be checked. CDR1 and CDR2 from the germline V gene are SGHVS and FNYEAQ. This CDR3 is 15 amino acids long. CDR3 sequence reads: CASSPSRGVGAEAFF.